Below are 10 T cell receptor beta chains sequenced from a single sample in a study of blood T cell repertoires in COVID-19. TCRdb's copy holds only in-frame clones and misses some; the assay was immunoSEQ multiplex PCR. The data contain about 83,000 clones, about nine tenths of them seen just once; the ten biggest clones take up approximately 15%. Sequences were obtained from peripheral blood. The receptors stem from an elderly woman with active or convalescent COVID-19.

The chain recombines TRBV9 with TRBJ2-2; TRBD2 agrees at 10 bases. CDR1 is SGDLS, CDR2 YYNGEE, per germline. This CDR3 is built from 16 residues. Trimming took 2 bases from V and 6 from J; bases not matched to a gene: 7. The CDR3 protein is CASSVTGTSVPGELFF. In DNA, the CDR3 is TGTGCCAGCAGCGTTACCGGGACTAGCGTGCCCGGGGAGCTGTTTTTT.

The chain is built from TRBV2 and TRBJ2-1; 8 bases line up with TRBD2. V gave up 2 bases and J gave up 9 bases; unmatched junction bases: 9. Germline V gene lookup returns CDR1 SNHLY and CDR2 FYNNEI. The CDR3 covers 15 residues. The CDR3 here is CASSETGTSKGEQFF. The CDR3 DNA is TGTGCCAGCAGTGAAACAGGGACTAGTAAGGGTGAGCAGTTCTTC.

This chain uses TRBV13 with TRBJ1-3; D perhaps matches TRBD1 (5 bases). The V gene's germline CDR1 is PRHDT and CDR2 FYEKMQ (reference sequence). The CDR3 is 15 residues long. Trimming removed 1 base from V and 3 bases from J, with 10 bases in between. CDR3 nucleotide sequence: TGTGCCAGCAGCTTAGCTGGGGGGATTGGAAACACCATATATTTT. This codes for CASSLAGGIGNTIYF.

This clone has more than one count but fewer than ten. The J gene is TRBJ1-6, the V gene TRBV18, with unresolved D. The CDR3 runs to 15 residues. The ends were cut back, 0 bases at V and 9 bases at J, with 12 bases in the middle. Germline values: CDR1 KGHSH, CDR2 LQKENI. The CDR3 DNA reads as TGTGCCAGCTCACCACCCAACGACCTAGGTTCACCCCTCCACTTT. Residues: CASSPPNDLGSPLHF.

In this sample, this clone turned up once. The chain recombines TRBV29-1 with TRBJ2-1; D unresolved. Per the germline V gene, CDR1 is SQVTM and CDR2 is ANQGSEA. The V end lost 8 bases, the J end lost 4 bases, and 15 bases lay between the germline ends. This CDR3 has 13 amino acids. CDR3 residues: CSSRSELYNEQFF. CDR3 bases: TGCAGCTCTCGCTCTGAACTGTACAATGAGCAGTTCTTC.

This sequence joins TRBV20-1 and TRBJ1-4; D perhaps matches TRBD1 (5 bases). Looked up from germline, CDR1 is DFQATT and CDR2 is SNEGSKA (reference sequence). The germline V and J ends were trimmed by 6 bases and 10 bases, with 12 bases remaining between them. This CDR3 is 11 amino acids long. The CDR3 DNA sequence: TGCAGTGCAGGGAGGGGTGTAAAACTGTTTTTT. Translation: CSAGRGVKLFF.

V gene TRBV4-1 combines with J gene TRBJ2-7; 8 bases fit TRBD1. The ends lost 1 base at V and 0 bases at J; junction bases unmatched: 8. Germline values: CDR1 MGHRA, CDR2 YSYEKL. The CDR3 consists of 17 residues. The CDR3 spells CASSQVPSGTGSYEQYF. In nucleotides, the CDR3 is TGCGCCAGCAGCCAAGTCCCCTCGGGGACAGGCTCCTACGAGCAGTACTTC.

The chain links TRBV28 to TRBJ1-2; the match to TRBD1 covers 7 bases. In germline, CDR1 is MDHEN, CDR2 SYDVKM. This CDR3 has 15 residues. The junction had 10 bases not matched to a gene; V was cut back by 6 bases and J by 3 bases. The CDR3, as DNA: TGTGCCAGCAGGCTCTCACGACAGGGCGACTATGGCTACACCTTC. Translating it yields CASRLSRQGDYGYTF.

V gene TRBV2 combines with J gene TRBJ2-7; the match to TRBD1 covers 8 bases. The CDR3 runs to 15 residues. J lost 1 base, V lost 6 bases, and 8 bases had no gene match. The V gene's germline CDR1 is SNHLY and CDR2 FYNNEI. CDR3 DNA sequence: TGTGCCAGCAGGTTGGACAGGGCTGTTTCCTACGAGCAGTACTTC. Translation: CASRLDRAVSYEQYF.

V usage is TRBV28 and J usage is TRBJ1-6; 8 bases align to TRBD1. This CDR3 has 15 residues. CDR1 and CDR2 from the germline V gene are MDHEN and SYDVKM. Unmatched junction bases numbered 12, after V lost 6 bases and J lost 11 bases. CDR3 coding DNA: TGTGCCAGCAGCTCCTTGACAGGGGCCCCTCCACCCCTCCACTTT. It codes for CASSSLTGAPPPLHF.